This TCR beta chain derives from a study of cytomegalovirus exposure and HLA in healthy donors. Background on the study: About 79 million unique TCRs from HLA-typed donors were held in an early data release.

Germline V gives CDR1 SGHNT, CDR2 YYREEE (reference sequence). V lost 6 bases, J lost 6 bases, and 13 bases lay in between. CDR3 size: 12 residues. Turning to this clone: What it binds is unknown.

PCR amplification relied on 60 Vbeta primers (plus 13 Jbeta primers). Generated by immunoSEQ multiplex PCR, the TCRdb table keeps only in-frame clones and is missing some. Counted here are fewer than 200,000 clones, around 75% occurring once; the ten biggest clones make up 1.5% to 2%. Study outcomes and limitations: Donor immune exposure was known only as CMV serostatus. While the bulk of TCR sequences proved rare, some public TCRs turned up in many donors. A link between a missense DCLRE1C variant and TCR beta V- and J-gene trimming emerged from a later analysis.

The specimen was PBMCs. This receptor was identified in a woman aged 25 to 39 in good health and CMV-seronegative. The rearrangement joins TRBV5-4 to TRBJ2-7, with no clear D. CDR3 in amino acids: CASKNLTAEQYF. The CDR3 DNA sequence: TGTGCCAGCAAAAACCTGACTGCCGAGCAGTACTTC.